The rows below give T cell receptor beta chains drawn from one sample of a study of T cell repertoires in cytomegalovirus infection. Their antigens remain unidentified. From the reads, TCRdb called clonotypes with MiXCR, one entry per CDR3 protein. Of 680,000 or so distinct CDR3 sequences in the sample, 30% to 35% were seen once. This specimen consisted of cultured PBMCs, obtained from culture after CMV antigen stimulation. The receptors come from a human donor in good health (CMV status not recorded). Some clones in this sample may be carry-over from other donors' samples. Both conserved end residues are part of each CDR3. The order of the fields is clone size, J gene, D gene, V gene, CDR3 protein, CDR3 DNA. The D gene is left open where the match is weak. Expanded clones get a size class; other rows say once, few or many, or leave the size out.

NA | TRBJ2-1 | TRBD2 | TRBV5-1 | CASEKRGVSYNEQFF | TGCGCCAGCGAGAAGCGGGGGGTTTCCTACAATGAGCAGTTCTTC
many | TRBJ1-6 | NA | TRBV7-2 | CASSLRALTGFSSYNSPLHF | TGTGCCAGCAGCTTACGGGCACTGACAGGCTTCAGCTCCTATAATTCACCCCTCCACTTT
few | TRBJ1-5 | NA | TRBV2 | CASSKQLNQPQHF | TGTGCCAGCAGTAAACAGCTTAATCAGCCCCAGCATTTT
few | TRBJ2-5 | NA | TRBV11-2 | CASSMGGQETQYF | TGTGCCAGCAGCATGGGGGGCCAGGAGACCCAGTACTTC
NA | TRBJ2-5 | TRBD2 | TRBV7-2 | CASSLVGEDYIAGEETQYF | TGTGCCAGCAGCTTAGTAGGAGAGGACTATATAGCGGGGGAAGAGACCCAGTACTTC
few | TRBJ2-2 | NA | TRBV28 | CASLQNTGELFF | TGTGCCAGCCTTCAAAACACCGGGGAGCTGTTTTTT
few | TRBJ2-5 | TRBD2 | TRBV15 | CATSRGGGGAQETQYF | TGTGCCACCAGCAGAGGAGGCGGGGGGGCCCAAGAGACCCAGTACTTC
NA | TRBJ1-6 | NA | TRBV2 | CASSEGLRAAGNSPLHF | TGTGCCAGCAGTGAAGGTCTCAGGGCCGCGGGTAATTCACCCCTCCACTTT
NA | TRBJ2-5 | NA | TRBV7-2 | CASSFGKGPQETQYF | TGTGCCAGCAGCTTTGGTAAGGGCCCACAAGAGACCCAGTACTTC
NA | TRBJ1-2 | TRBD1 | TRBV7-6 | CASGDRGYGYTF | TGTGCCAGTGGAGACAGGGGATATGGCTACACCTTC
NA | TRBJ1-5 | NA | TRBV28 | CASSSDILNNQPQHF | TGTGCCAGCAGTTCAGACATACTAAACAATCAGCCCCAGCATTTT
NA | TRBJ2-5 | TRBD1 | TRBV19 | CASSTPTGGETQYF | TGTGCCAGTAGTACCCCGACAGGGGGGGAGACCCAGTACTTC
few | TRBJ2-7 | NA | TRBV27 | CASSSYRGGRGVYEQYF | TGTGCCAGCAGTTCATACCGAGGGGGGAGAGGTGTGTACGAGCAGTACTTC
few | TRBJ1-4 | NA | TRBV27 | CASRLMGATNEKLFF | TGTGCCAGCAGATTAATGGGGGCAACTAATGAAAAACTGTTTTTT
few | TRBJ2-7 | NA | TRBV4-1 | CASSQVMASSLEQYF | TGCGCCAGCAGCCAAGTTATGGCATCCAGCCTCGAGCAGTACTTC
NA | TRBJ1-2 | TRBD1 | TRBV7-2 | CASSARQGAYGYTF | TGTGCCAGCAGCGCCCGACAGGGGGCCTATGGCTACACCTTC
few | TRBJ2-3 | TRBD1 | TRBV12-3/TRBV12-4 | CASTRTGGRDTQYF | TGTGCCAGCACCAGAACAGGGGGCCGAGATACGCAGTATTTT
NA | TRBJ2-5 | NA | TRBV2 | CASSEASGEETQYF | TGTGCCAGCAGTGAAGCGAGCGGTGAAGAGACCCAGTACTTC
few | TRBJ2-1 | NA | TRBV4-1 | CASSHARGGSHNEQFF | TGCGCCAGCAGCCACGCCCGGGGTGGGAGCCACAATGAGCAGTTCTTC
NA | TRBJ2-4 | NA | TRBV5-4 | CASSTDYTKNIQYF | TGTGCCAGCAGCACTGACTATACCAAAAACATTCAGTACTTC
few | TRBJ2-5 | NA | TRBV4-1 | CASSVRGGADGETQYF | TGCGCCAGCAGCGTTCGTGGGGGCGCGGACGGAGAGACCCAGTACTTC
NA | TRBJ1-5 | NA | TRBV19 | CASSLRDTSDQPQHF | TGTGCCAGTAGTCTCCGGGACACCAGTGATCAGCCCCAGCATTTT
NA | TRBJ2-7 | NA | TRBV5-3 | CASSSRDTQDF | TGTGCCAGCAGCTCCCGGGACACCCAGGACTTC
few | TRBJ2-5 | NA | TRBV19 | CASSRLLQETQYF | TGTGCCAGTAGTAGACTCCTACAAGAGACCCAGTACTTC
few | TRBJ2-4 | NA | TRBV7-6 | CASSFPTDKNIQYF | TGTGCCAGCAGCTTCCCGACGGACAAAAACATTCAGTACTTC
few | TRBJ2-3 | TRBD1 | TRBV7-6 | CASSSTGGTQYF | TGTGCCAGCAGTTCTACAGGGGGTACGCAGTATTTT
NA | TRBJ2-7 | NA | TRBV19 | CASSARRESNEQYF | TGTGCCAGTAGCGCCCGGCGGGAATCCAACGAGCAGTACTTC
few | TRBJ2-7 | TRBD1 | TRBV28 | CASSTRDRASGEQYF | TGTGCCAGCAGTACGAGGGACAGGGCGTCGGGGGAGCAGTACTTC
NA | TRBJ1-5 | NA | TRBV27 | CASSLVGPTSNQPQHF | TGTGCCAGCAGTTTAGTTGGACCAACTAGCAATCAGCCCCAGCATTTT
NA | TRBJ1-4 | NA | TRBV12-3/TRBV12-4 | CASSPTTNEKLFF | TGTGCCAGCAGTCCCACAACTAATGAAAAACTGTTTTTT
NA | TRBJ2-1 | NA | TRBV7-9 | CASTLESLRQRNEQFF | TGTGCCAGCACCCTAGAGTCGCTGAGACAGAGGAATGAGCAGTTCTTC
few | TRBJ2-3 | NA | TRBV6-8 | CASSKSPIKTDTQYF | TGTGCCAGCTCAAAGTCCCCCATCAAAACAGATACGCAGTATTTT
many | TRBJ2-1 | NA | TRBV7-2 | CASSLGWDEQFF | TGTGCCAGCAGCTTAGGGTGGGATGAGCAGTTCTTC
NA | TRBJ2-1 | TRBD1 | TRBV2 | CASSQGVHEQFF | TGTGCCAGCAGTCAGGGGGTACATGAGCAGTTCTTC
few | TRBJ1-2 | TRBD1 | TRBV19 | CASSIYGQDYGYTF | TGTGCCAGTAGTATCTACGGACAGGACTATGGCTACACCTTC
NA | TRBJ1-1 | NA | TRBV2 | CASQGIGADTEAFF | TGTGCCAGCCAGGGAATTGGGGCTGACACTGAAGCTTTCTTT
few | TRBJ1-5 | NA | TRBV7-6 | CASSSVPFGARANQPQHF | TGTGCCAGCAGCTCTGTCCCATTCGGGGCCAGGGCCAATCAGCCCCAGCATTTT
few | TRBJ1-5 | TRBD1 | TRBV7-9 | CASSTQGANQPQHF | TGTGCCAGCAGCACCCAGGGGGCCAATCAGCCCCAGCATTTT
NA | TRBJ2-7 | TRBD1 | TRBV6-5 | CASSYTTTGTGSYEQYF | TGTGCCAGCAGTTACACCACAACCGGGACAGGTTCCTACGAGCAGTACTTC
NA | TRBJ2-5 | TRBD1 | TRBV7-2 | CASSPRRAGGAETQYF | TGTGCCAGCAGCCCAAGGAGGGCAGGGGGCGCAGAGACCCAGTACTTC
NA | TRBJ1-2 | NA | TRBV7-2 | CASSLALIGYGYTF | TGTGCCAGCAGCTTAGCGCTCATCGGCTATGGCTACACCTTC